A selection of T cell receptor beta chains follows, all from one sample in a study of cytomegalovirus exposure and HLA in healthy donors. Sequenced by immunoSEQ multiplex PCR; TCRdb stores in-frame clones only, minus some. The sample holds 40,000 to 50,000 clones. Specimen: PBMCs. These receptors all come from a man younger than 40 in good health and CMV-seronegative. Both conserved end residues are part of each CDR3. The order of the fields is V gene, J gene, D gene, CDR3 protein, CDR3 DNA. The D gene is left open where the match is weak.

TRBV18	TRBJ1-2	.	CASSPQNRVPGLYGYTF	TGTGCCAGCTCACCGCAAAACAGGGTCCCTGGGCTTTATGGCTACACCTTC
TRBV7-3	TRBJ2-1	TRBD2	CASPCGTSVNEQFF	TGTGCCAGCCCCTGCGGGACTAGCGTAAATGAGCAGTTCTTC
TRBV4-3	TRBJ2-6	TRBD2	CASSQLAGASGANVLTF	TGCGCCAGCAGCCAACTAGCGGGAGCCTCTGGGGCCAACGTCCTGACTTTC
TRBV4-3	TRBJ2-1	TRBD1	CASSQENRGLDNEQFF	TGCGCCAGCAGCCAAGAAAACAGGGGGCTGGACAATGAGCAGTTCTTC
TRBV10-3	TRBJ1-5	TRBD1	CAISGGPGTGRDQPQHF	TGTGCCATCAGTGGCGGTCCCGGGACAGGGCGGGACCAGCCCCAGCATTTT
TRBV18	TRBJ2-1	TRBD2	CASSPRASGPTRYNEQFF	TGTGCCAGCTCACCGCGGGCTAGCGGTCCCACACGTTACAATGAGCAGTTCTTC
TRBV7-2	TRBJ1-1	TRBD1	CASSLTDRGHLNTEAFF	TGTGCCAGCAGCTTAACAGACAGGGGGCATCTGAACACTGAAGCTTTCTTT
TRBV20-1	TRBJ1-2	.	CSARWQGSFTF	TGCAGTGCTAGGTGGCAGGGGTCTTTCACCTTC
TRBV7-9	TRBJ2-2	.	CASSPMLTPYTGELFF	TGTGCCAGCAGCCCCATGCTTACACCGTACACCGGGGAGCTGTTTTTT
TRBV29-1	TRBJ1-1	TRBD1	CSASTGGTEAFF	TGCAGCGCATCGACAGGGGGCACTGAAGCTTTCTTT
TRBV6-6	TRBJ2-5	TRBD2	CASSRRLAGIDETQYF	TGTGCCAGCAGTCGAAGACTAGCGGGAATTGATGAGACCCAGTACTTC
TRBV5-6	TRBJ1-1	.	CASSLDPGVAFF	TGTGCCAGCAGCTTGGACCCAGGGGTAGCTTTCTTT
TRBV18	TRBJ2-5	TRBD2	CASSQGLAGTAGETQYF	TGTGCCAGCTCACAAGGACTAGCGGGAACCGCGGGGGAGACCCAGTACTTC
TRBV25-1	TRBJ2-7	.	CASSDGSYEQYF	TGTGCCAGCAGTGACGGGTCCTACGAGCAGTACTTC
TRBV27	TRBJ1-1	.	CASSLGEAGTEAFF	TGTGCCAGCAGTTTGGGGGAGGCGGGCACTGAAGCTTTCTTT
TRBV4-1	TRBJ1-2	.	CASSQAERNYGYTF	TGCGCCAGCAGCCAAGCAGAGAGGAACTATGGCTACACCTTC
TRBV6-5	TRBJ2-7	.	CASSPGSPYEQYF	TGTGCCAGCAGTCCCGGGTCCCCGTACGAGCAGTACTTC
TRBV5-3	TRBJ2-7	.	CARSCLDCTSYEQYF	TGTGCCAGAAGCTGCCTAGACTGCACCTCCTACGAGCAGTACTTC
TRBV29-1	TRBJ2-3	.	CSVEKDKRTDTQYF	TGCAGCGTTGAAAAGGACAAACGAACAGATACGCAGTATTTT
TRBV5-6	TRBJ1-5	.	CASSLWGPYSNQPQHF	TGTGCCAGCAGCTTGTGGGGGCCCTATAGCAATCAGCCCCAGCATTTT
TRBV9	TRBJ2-3	TRBD2	CASSVGSGSRADTQYF	TGTGCCAGCAGCGTAGGTAGCGGGAGTAGGGCAGATACGCAGTATTTT
TRBV6-1	TRBJ2-7	.	CASSLMGTPYEQYF	TGTGCCAGCAGTCTAATGGGGACACCCTACGAGCAGTACTTC
TRBV7-2	TRBJ2-7	TRBD2	CASSLGIAGDPYEQYF	TGTGCCAGCAGCTTAGGAATAGCGGGAGACCCCTACGAGCAGTACTTC
TRBV6-5	TRBJ2-7	TRBD2	CASSYNRGRRTYEQYF	TGTGCCAGCAGTTACAATCGCGGGAGGAGGACCTACGAGCAGTACTTC
TRBV15	TRBJ1-6	TRBD1	CATSRAPGGSYNSPLHF	TGTGCCACCAGCAGAGCCCCAGGGGGCTCCTATAATTCACCCCTCCACTTT
TRBV4-2	TRBJ2-5	TRBD1	CASSPWDRRAVETQYF	TGTGCCAGCAGCCCTTGGGACAGGAGGGCCGTGGAGACCCAGTACTTC
TRBV5-6	TRBJ2-3	TRBD2	CASSEGAGEWPDTQYF	TGTGCCAGCAGCGAAGGAGCGGGAGAGTGGCCAGATACGCAGTATTTT
TRBV6-5	TRBJ2-7	TRBD1	CASSFLTGESEQYF	TGTGCCAGCAGTTTCCTAACAGGGGAAAGCGAGCAGTACTTC
TRBV4-3	TRBJ1-3	.	CASSQDRTQLNTIYF	TGCGCCAGCAGCCAAGATCGTACACAGTTAAACACCATATATTTT
TRBV7-9	TRBJ1-6	.	CASSFGDYNSPLHF	TGTGCCAGCAGCTTCGGAGACTATAATTCACCCCTCCACTTT
TRBV5-1	TRBJ1-3	TRBD1	CASSLGTGRGNTIYF	TGCGCCAGCAGCCTTGGGACAGGGAGAGGAAACACCATATATTTT
TRBV20-1	TRBJ2-5	.	CSASPEETQYF	TGCAGTGCTAGCCCGGAAGAGACCCAGTACTTC
TRBV5-6	TRBJ1-2	TRBD1	CASSLGGGDGYTF	TGTGCCAGCAGCTTGGGAGGGGGCGATGGCTACACCTTC
TRBV4-2	TRBJ1-1	.	CASSPGVNTEAFF	TGTGCCAGCAGCCCAGGGGTGAACACTGAAGCTTTCTTT
TRBV5-1	TRBJ2-2	TRBD2	CATAPGLAMNTGELFF	TGCGCCACCGCACCGGGACTAGCGATGAACACCGGGGAGCTGTTTTTT